The 18 T cell receptor beta chains presented below share a single source sample, sequenced in a study of T-cell reconstitution after alpha-beta-depleted transplantation in children. The TCRbeta library incorporated unique molecular identifiers. TCRdb itself ran the PCR reads through MiXCR, one entry per CDR3 protein. Of approximately 110,000 distinct CDR3 sequences listed, about 21% are singletons. The source was PBMCs, mostly from graft donor cells, collected 180 days after TCRalphabeta/CD19-depleted stem cell transplant. These receptors all come from a male patient between 2 and 15 years old who had a stem cell transplant for chronic granulomatous disease, so the T cells may come from the graft donor.

Ten or more counts support this clonotype. The chain links TRBV5-1 to TRBJ2-3, with unresolved D. V lost 0 bases and J 0 bases, leaving 8 bases between the germline ends. This CDR3 has 15 residues. CDR1 SGHRS and CDR2 YFSETQ come from the germline V gene. CDR3 DNA sequence: TGCGCCAGCAGCTTGGCCGGCCAAAGCACAGATACGCAGTATTTT. Translated: CASSLAGQSTDTQYF.

This clonotype occurred a few times. This sequence joins TRBV20-1 and TRBJ1-5, with D possibly TRBD1 on 5 matching bases. Looked up from germline, CDR1 is DFQATT and CDR2 is SNEGSKA (reference sequence). The CDR3 sequence is 14 residues long. With 5 bases removed from V and 3 bases from J, the gap between germline ends came to 14 bases. The CDR3 sequence: CSARMGGVNQPQHF. CDR3 DNA: TGCAGTGCTCGCATGGGGGGGGTCAATCAGCCCCAGCATTTT.

This clonotype was detected many times. The chain is built from TRBV7-6 and TRBJ2-1, with 7 nucleotides matching TRBD2. CDR1 and CDR2 (germline): SGHVS, FNYEAQ. CDR3 length: 15 residues. Losses at the gene ends were 4 bases for V and 5 bases for J; bases not matched to a gene: 8. The CDR3 coding sequence is TGTGCCAGCAGCTCGAGGCGGGGAGGGGACAATGAGCAGTTCTTC. This sequence encodes CASSSRRGGDNEQFF.

The table lists this clonotype with many counts. This sequence joins TRBV12-3 or TRBV12-4 and TRBJ2-5; D is undetermined. Trimming removed 4 bases from V and 0 bases from J, with 15 bases in between. CDR3 length equals 16 residues. The CDR3 DNA reads TGTGCCAGCAGTTCTACCATTGACGTAGACCAAGAGACCCAGTACTTC. Translated, it gives CASSSTIDVDQETQYF.

A remark on this clonotype: A much larger clonotype is one base distant, so this may be a read error. The chain employs TRBV12-3 or TRBV12-4 and TRBJ2-5; 13 positions match TRBD2. The CDR3 is 14 amino acids. This CDR3 is CASSPTSGGETRYF. As DNA, the CDR3 is TGTGCCAGCAGTCCAACTAGCGGGGGGGAGACCCGGTACTTC.

The chain has TRBV4-3 and TRBJ1-6; D ambiguous. Trimming stripped 1 base from V and 6 bases from J, with 10 bases between. The CDR3 is made up of 15 amino acids. CDR1 and CDR2 (germline): LGHNA, YSLEER. The CDR3 nucleotides are TGCGCCAGCAGCCAAGGAATACCCCTTAATTCACCCCTCCACTTT. Translated, it gives CASSQGIPLNSPLHF.

This clonotype has a count of ten or more. This chain links TRBV28 with TRBJ2-5; 13 nucleotides line up with TRBD2. The CDR3 length is 15 residues. In germline, CDR1 is MDHEN, CDR2 SYDVKM. Losses at the gene ends were 6 bases for V and 5 bases for J; bases not matched to a gene: 6. CDR3 amino acids: CASSRLAGGRETQYF. DNA of the CDR3: TGTGCCAGCAGCCGACTAGCGGGAGGACGGGAGACCCAGTACTTC.

Ten or more counts support this clonotype. The V and J genes are TRBV28 and TRBJ2-6; D gene ambiguous. Germline CDR1 is MDHEN and CDR2 is SYDVKM. V was trimmed by 2 bases and J by 0 bases, leaving 8 bases between them. The CDR3 covers 16 residues. As DNA, the CDR3 is TGTGCCAGCAGTTTAGGCCAAACCTCTGGGGCCAACGTCCTGACTTTC. Its protein product is CASSLGQTSGANVLTF. Looking up the rest from reference TRBV28 and TRBJ2-6 gives the full variable domain: DVKVTQSSRYLVKRTGEKVFLECVQDMDHENMFWYRQDPGLGLRLIYFSYDVKMKEKGDIPEGYSVSREKKERFSLILESASTNQTSMYLCASSLGQTSGANVLTFGAGSRLTVL.

The genes are TRBV4-1 and TRBJ2-1; D perhaps matches TRBD2 (6 bases). The CDR3 extends over 16 amino acids. Germline V gene lookup returns CDR1 MGHRA and CDR2 YSYEKL. V dropped 1 base and J dropped 7 bases, with 17 bases sitting between them. CDR3 DNA: TGCGCCAGCAGCCAAGTTAGGGGAAATGGGGGGAATGAGCAGTTCTTC. It translates to CASSQVRGNGGNEQFF.

The V gene is TRBV15, the J gene TRBJ2-2; no clear D gene. V lost 3 bases and J lost 0, with 11 bases in between. The V gene's germline CDR1 is LNHNV and CDR2 YYDKDF (reference sequence). The CDR3 is 16 amino acids. DNA of the CDR3: TGTGCCACCAGCAGCCGGCCCTTTACGAACACCGGGGAGCTGTTTTTT. It specifies CATSSRPFTNTGELFF.

The gene calls are TRBV2 and TRBJ2-7, with a possible D match to TRBD2 (6 bases). The V end was cut by 4 bases, the J end by 2 bases, with 12 bases between. Germline V gene data show CDR1 as SNHLY and CDR2 as FYNNEI. The CDR3 has 14 residues. DNA for the CDR3: TGTGCCAGCAGTGCGGGAGATTCTACCTACGAGCAGTACTTC. It is translated as CASSAGDSTYEQYF.

The chain recombines TRBV12-3 or TRBV12-4 with TRBJ1-2; 9 bases match TRBD1. Trimming cost V 6 bases and J 7 bases; bases outside gene matches: 9. This CDR3 comprises 14 residues. The CDR3 nucleotides read TGTGCCAGCAGCCAGGGGGGGACAGGGTTTGGCTACACCTTC. This gives the protein CASSQGGTGFGYTF.

This clonotype was seen a few times. DNA for the CDR3: TGTGCCAGCAGCCGCGCAGGGAAGTATGGCTACACCTTC. Translated: CASSRAGKYGYTF. The rearrangement links TRBV12-3 or TRBV12-4 to TRBJ1-2, with D possibly being TRBD1 (5 bases). The CDR3 runs 13 residues. V lost 6 bases and J lost 5, with 13 bases in between.

This clonotype was picked up a small number of times. This sequence joins TRBV12-3 or TRBV12-4 and TRBJ2-2; TRBD2 agrees at 9 bases. V lost 4 bases, J lost 4 bases, and 7 bases stayed unmatched. This CDR3 region has 16 residues. CDR3 sequence: CASSWLAGEGTGELFF. The DNA of the CDR3 is TGTGCCAGCAGTTGGTTAGCGGGAGAAGGCACCGGGGAGCTGTTTTTT.

CDR3 nucleotide sequence: TGCGCCAGCAGCCCTCCCAGGAGTAATGAGCAGTTCTTC. Translating gives CASSPPRSNEQFF. V is TRBV4-1 and J is TRBJ2-1; D is uncertain. The CDR3 runs to 13 residues. Deletions cut 4 bases from V and 7 bases from J, with 11 bases between. CDR1 is MGHRA, CDR2 YSYEKL, per germline.

The chain joins TRBV7-9 to TRBJ2-7, with 8 positions matching TRBD1. This CDR3 is built from 15 residues. The J segment lost 7 bases and the V segment lost 7 bases, leaving 15 bases of the junction unmatched. In germline, CDR1 is SEHNR, CDR2 FQNEAQ (reference sequence). CDR3 nucleotides: TGTGCCAGCACCTCGACAGGGGTCATATTTAGGGAGCAGTACTTC. It translates to CASTSTGVIFREQYF.

In this sample, this clonotype turned up many times. The chain carries TRBV29-1 and TRBJ2-7; possible D gene TRBD1, 5 bases. Trimming stripped 4 bases from V and 0 bases from J, with 13 bases between. Germline V lookup: CDR1 SQVTM, CDR2 ANQGSEA. The CDR3 is 14 residues long. The CDR3 DNA sequence: TGCAGCGTTGGGGGTCTAGGGGCCTCCTACGAGCAGTACTTC. It translates to CSVGGLGASYEQYF.

This clonotype was observed many times. The V call is TRBV19, the J call TRBJ2-6; D unclear. Germline V gene data show CDR1 as LNHDA and CDR2 as SQIVND (reference sequence). This CDR3 is 18 amino acids long. Deletions cut 3 bases from V and 0 bases from J, with 15 bases between. The CDR3 DNA follows: TGTGCCAGTAGTATCAGTGGTGAGAGGTTCTCTGGGGCCAACGTCCTGACTTTC. It translates to CASSISGERFSGANVLTF.